This T cell receptor beta chain was recorded in a study of early T cells in non-severe SARS-CoV-2 infection (dated by TCRdb to the early 2020s). With respect to the entire study: Bulk RNA from unsorted whole blood was used for TCR sequencing, so alpha and beta chains could not be paired. Paper-wide results and their limitations: VDJdb matching was skewed toward anti-spike CD8 responses, so virus-specific expansions were likely underestimated and private and CD4 specificities were missed.

A note on this clonotype: This receptor's antigen is unknown. Within one base of it there is no much larger clone, and no base qualities were kept.

The CDR3 goes from the cysteine to the phenylalanine over 14 residues. This entry keeps only the CDR3 DNA: 42 bases, framed from base 1. The germline V gene (reference sequence) provides CDR1 DFQATT and CDR2 SNEGSKA. Cut back by 5 bases and 5 bases, the V and J ends lie 18 bases apart. The study was a case-control design nested within a healthcare worker cohort in London, UK, with weekly nasopharyngeal swab PCR tests and blood sampling. Between 23 and 31 March 2020, the week of the UK lockdown, healthcare workers were enrolled and then followed up weekly for as long as 16 weeks. The method behind the library was 5' RACE. The sequencer was a NextSeq 500. To correct for sequencing error and PCR bias, the TCR library protocol tagged individual cDNA molecules with unique molecular identifiers. Sequencing covered both TCR alpha and beta chains, and within each sample the abundances of alpha and beta sequences were tightly co-correlated. Per the original workflow: Decombinator V4 was used to annotate the V gene, J gene and CDR3 of the TCR sequences. TCRs were defined as expanded if a significant change between any two time points was detected under a Poisson model with p below 0.0001. TCR abundances were normalised to the total number of TCRs sequenced in each sample and reported as counts per million. MAIT TCRs were defined by TRAV1-2 paired with TRAJ12, TRAJ20 or TRAJ33, and iNKT TCRs by TRAV10 paired with TRAJ18. VDJdb, accessed 1 November 2021, was searched for CMV, EBV and SARS-CoV-2 annotated TCRs, excluding TCRs annotated for multiple antigens. The public reads were quality trimmed at Q25 with fastp and then assembled into clones with MiXCR by TCRdb, keeping productive beta chains. All rows with the same CDR3 protein become a single entry with the most common DNA and genes. These V and J calls rely on TCRdb rather than the paper's analysis. The sample table lists about 34,000 distinct CDR3 sequences, roughly 5.7% of them with a count of one. About 7% of the sample belongs to the ten largest clones.

The sequence is built from TRBV20-1 and TRBJ1-1; matching of 6 bases hints at TRBD1 as the D gene. The sequencing sample was made of whole blood. The receptor comes from an adult who was a healthcare worker with PCR-confirmed SARS-CoV-2 infection or an uninfected control (not recorded which). The bases read TGCAGTGCTCCAGAACAGCAGGGGAGGACTGAAGCTTTCTTT. It is translated as CSAPEQQGRTEAFF.